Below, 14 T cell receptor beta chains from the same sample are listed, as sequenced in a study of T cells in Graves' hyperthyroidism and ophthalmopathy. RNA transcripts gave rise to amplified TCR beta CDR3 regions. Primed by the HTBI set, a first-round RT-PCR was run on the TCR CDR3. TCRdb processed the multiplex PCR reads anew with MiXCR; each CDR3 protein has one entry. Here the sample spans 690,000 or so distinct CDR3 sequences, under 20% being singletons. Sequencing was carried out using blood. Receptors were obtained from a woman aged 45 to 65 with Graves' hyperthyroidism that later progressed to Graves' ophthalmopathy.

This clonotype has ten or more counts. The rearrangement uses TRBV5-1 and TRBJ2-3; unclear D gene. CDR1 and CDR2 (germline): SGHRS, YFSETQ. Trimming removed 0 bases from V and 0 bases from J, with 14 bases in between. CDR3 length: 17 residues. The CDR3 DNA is TGCGCCAGCAGCTTGGGCCGTTGGGGATCTAGCACAGATACGCAGTATTTT. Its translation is CASSLGRWGSSTDTQYF.

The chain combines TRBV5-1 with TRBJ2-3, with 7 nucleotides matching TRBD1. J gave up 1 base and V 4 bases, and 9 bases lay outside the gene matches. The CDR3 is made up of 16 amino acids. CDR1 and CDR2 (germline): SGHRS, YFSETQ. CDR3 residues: CASSPLQGQGTDTQYF. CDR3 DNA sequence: TGCGCCAGCAGCCCATTACAGGGGCAGGGCACAGATACGCAGTATTTT.

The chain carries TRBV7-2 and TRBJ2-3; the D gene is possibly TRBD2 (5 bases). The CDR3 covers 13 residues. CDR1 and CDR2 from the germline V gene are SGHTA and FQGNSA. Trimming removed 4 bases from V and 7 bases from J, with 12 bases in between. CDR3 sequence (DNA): TGTGCCAGCAGCTCGGTTCCGGGATATACGCAGTATTTT. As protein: CASSSVPGYTQYF. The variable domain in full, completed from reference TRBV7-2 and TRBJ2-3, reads GAGVSQSPSNKVTEKGKDVELRCDPISGHTALYWYRQSLGQGLEFLIYFQGNSAPDKSGLPSDRFSAERTGGSVSTLTIQRTQQEDSAVYLCASSSVPGYTQYFGPGTRLTVL.

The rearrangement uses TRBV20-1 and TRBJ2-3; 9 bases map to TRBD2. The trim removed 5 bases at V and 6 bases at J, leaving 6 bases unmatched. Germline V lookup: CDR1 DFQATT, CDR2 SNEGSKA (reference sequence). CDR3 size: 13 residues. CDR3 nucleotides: TGCAGTGCTGATAGCGGGGGAGCCGATACGCAGTATTTT. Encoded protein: CSADSGGADTQYF.

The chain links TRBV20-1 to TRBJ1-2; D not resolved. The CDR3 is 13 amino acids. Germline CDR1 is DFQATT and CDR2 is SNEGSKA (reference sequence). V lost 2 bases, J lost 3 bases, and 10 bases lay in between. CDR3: CSARSKEDYGYTF. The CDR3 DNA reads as TGCAGTGCTAGAAGTAAAGAGGACTATGGCTACACCTTC.

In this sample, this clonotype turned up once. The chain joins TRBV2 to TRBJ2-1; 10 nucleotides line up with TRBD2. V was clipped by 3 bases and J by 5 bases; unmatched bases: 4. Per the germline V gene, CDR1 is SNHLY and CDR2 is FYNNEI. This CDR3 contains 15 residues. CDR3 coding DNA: TGTGCCAGCAGTGATAAGCTAGCGGGGGACAATGAGCAGTTCTTC. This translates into CASSDKLAGDNEQFF. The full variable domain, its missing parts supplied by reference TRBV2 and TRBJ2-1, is EPEVTQTPSHQVTQMGQEVILRCVPISNHLYFYWYRQILGQKVEFLVSFYNNEISEKSEIFDDQFSVERPDGSNFTLKIRSTKLEDSAMYFCASSDKLAGDNEQFFGPGTRLTVL.

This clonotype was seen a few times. The CDR3 is CASSYPFGYTF. The CDR3 DNA reads as TGTGCCAGCAGTTATCCGTTTGGCTACACCTTC. V gene TRBV12-3 or TRBV12-4 combines with J gene TRBJ1-2; D remains unclear. This CDR3 is built from 11 residues. Deletions cut 4 bases from V and 7 bases from J, with 7 bases between.

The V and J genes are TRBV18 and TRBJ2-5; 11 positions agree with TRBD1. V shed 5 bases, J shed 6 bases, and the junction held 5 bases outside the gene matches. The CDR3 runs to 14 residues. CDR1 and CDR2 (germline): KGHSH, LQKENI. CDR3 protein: CASSIGQGAKTQYF. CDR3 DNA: TGTGCCAGCTCAATTGGACAGGGGGCGAAGACCCAGTACTTC. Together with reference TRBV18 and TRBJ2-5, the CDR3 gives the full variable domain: NAGVMQNPRHLVRRRGQEARLRCSPMKGHSHVYWYRQLPEEGLKFMVYLQKENIIDESGMPKERFSAEFPKEGPSILRIQQVVRGDSAAYFCASSIGQGAKTQYFGPGTRLLVL.

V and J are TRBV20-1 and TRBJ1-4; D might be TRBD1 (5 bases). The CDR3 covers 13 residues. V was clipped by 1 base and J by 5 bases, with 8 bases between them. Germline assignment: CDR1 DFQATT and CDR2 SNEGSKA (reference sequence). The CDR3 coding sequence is TGCAGTGCTAGAGGACAGTTCAATGAAAAACTGTTTTTT. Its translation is CSARGQFNEKLFF.

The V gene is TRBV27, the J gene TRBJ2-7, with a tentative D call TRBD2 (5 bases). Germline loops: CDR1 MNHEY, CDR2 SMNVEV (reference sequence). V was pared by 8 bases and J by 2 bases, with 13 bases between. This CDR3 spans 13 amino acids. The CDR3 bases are TGTGCCAGCGGCGGGTCCGAGGCCTACGAGCAGTACTTC. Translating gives CASGGSEAYEQYF.

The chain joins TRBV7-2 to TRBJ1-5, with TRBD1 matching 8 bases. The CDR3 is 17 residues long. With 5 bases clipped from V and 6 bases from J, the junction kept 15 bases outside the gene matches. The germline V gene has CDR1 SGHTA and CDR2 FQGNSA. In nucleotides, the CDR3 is TGTGCCAGCAGCCCCAAGGGACAGGCGTTAATCAGTCAGCCCCAGCATTTT. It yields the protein CASSPKGQALISQPQHF.

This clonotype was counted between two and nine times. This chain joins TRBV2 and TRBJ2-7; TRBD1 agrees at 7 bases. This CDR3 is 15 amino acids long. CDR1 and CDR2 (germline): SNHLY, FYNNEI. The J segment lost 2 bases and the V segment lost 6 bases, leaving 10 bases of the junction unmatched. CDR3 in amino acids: CASRPTTGVAYEQYF. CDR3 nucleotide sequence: TGTGCCAGCAGACCAACAACAGGGGTAGCCTACGAGCAGTACTTC. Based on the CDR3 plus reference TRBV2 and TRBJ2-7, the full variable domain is EPEVTQTPSHQVTQMGQEVILRCVPISNHLYFYWYRQILGQKVEFLVSFYNNEISEKSEIFDDQFSVERPDGSNFTLKIRSTKLEDSAMYFCASRPTTGVAYEQYFGPGTRLTVT.

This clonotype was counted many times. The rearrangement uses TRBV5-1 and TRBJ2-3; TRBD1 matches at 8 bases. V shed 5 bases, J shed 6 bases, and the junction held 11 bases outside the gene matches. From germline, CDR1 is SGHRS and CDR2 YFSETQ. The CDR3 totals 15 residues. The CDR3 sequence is CASSGGQGVSDTQYF. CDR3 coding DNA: TGCGCCAGCAGTGGAGGACAGGGAGTATCGGATACGCAGTATTTT. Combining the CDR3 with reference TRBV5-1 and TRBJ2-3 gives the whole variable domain KAGVTQTPRYLIKTRGQQVTLSCSPISGHRSVSWYQQTPGQGLQFLFEYFSETQRNKGNFPGRFSGRQFSNSRSEMNVSTLELGDSALYLCASSGGQGVSDTQYFGPGTRLTVL.

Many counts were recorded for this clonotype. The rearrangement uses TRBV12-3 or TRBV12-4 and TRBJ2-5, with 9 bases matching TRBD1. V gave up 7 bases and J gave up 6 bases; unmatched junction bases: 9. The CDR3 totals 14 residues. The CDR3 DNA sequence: TGTGCCAGCACCAAGGGACAGGGTGGGAAGACCCAGTACTTC. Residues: CASTKGQGGKTQYF.